The following is a T cell receptor beta chain sequence with its context. Its target is not known. These data belong to a study of tumor-infiltrating lymphocytes in primary liver carcinoma. Unsorted whole blood supplied the RNA, and germline DNA was extracted too. Findings and limits, study-wide: The overlap of tumor-adjacent and tumor-blood pairs was smaller than that of tumor region pairs.

The authors made TCR beta cDNA from roughly 480 ng total RNA with a constant-region primer. Libraries covering TCR beta were generated through three nested multiplex PCR rounds (using a slightly modified ARM-PCR). Each CDR3 protein is one row after TCRdb ran MiXCR on the multiplex PCR reads. The repertoire holds 320,000 or so distinct CDR3 sequences, with more than 55% as singletons. Sequencing input: peripheral blood. This TCR derives from a man aged 40-49 years with primary liver carcinoma and hepatitis B virus infection.

In DNA, the CDR3 is TGTGCCAGCAGCTTAGGAGCAAATGCCCAGTACTTC. Translation: CASSLGANAQYF. The V gene is TRBV11-2, the J gene TRBJ2-5; D is ambiguous. The V end lost 1 base, the J end lost 9 bases, and 9 bases lay between the germline ends. The CDR3 contains 12 residues. CDR1 and CDR2 (germline): SGHAT, FQNNGV.